The clone carrying this T cell receptor beta chain was detected only a few times. TCRdb reprocessed the RT-PCR reads with MiXCR, giving one entry per CDR3 protein. Among a few hundred thousand distinct CDR3 sequences listed, 35% to 45% were seen once. CDR3 length equals 15 residues. CDR1 and CDR2 from the germline V gene are MNHEY and SMNVEV (reference sequence). V lost 6 bases and J 2 bases, leaving 16 bases between the germline ends. This sample was taken from a study of patients and donors after allogeneic stem cell transplantation. The sequence was collected from a human donor who was either an allogeneic HSCT recipient or a stem cell or donor lymphocyte infusion donor (not recorded which). It is not recorded whose cells these are; they may come from a transplant donor. Sample: blood, either unsorted or a sorted T cell fraction (not recorded which). The chain employs TRBV27 and TRBJ1-1; D gene ambiguous. The CDR3 protein is CASSDTPGINTEAFF. In DNA, the CDR3 is TGTGCCAGCAGCGACACACCGGGAATAAACACTGAAGCTTTCTTT.